This is a list of T cell receptor beta chains from one sample in a study of cytomegalovirus exposure and HLA in healthy donors. Some clones are missing from TCRdb's copy, which holds only in-frame ones; the method was immunoSEQ multiplex PCR. The table has around 93,000 clones, about four fifths seen once; the top ten hold over 3%. The specimen sequenced was PBMCs. These receptors were taken from a man aged 45-60 years in good health and CMV-seronegative. CDR3s include the opening cysteine and the closing phenylalanine or tryptophan. D genes are given only for firm matches. Rows give clone size only sometimes, using once, few, many, or a class for an expanded clone.

V gene: TRBV28; clone size: .; D gene: .; J gene: TRBJ1-4; CDR3 protein: CASSPIGDSGEKLFF; CDR3 DNA: TGTGCCAGCAGTCCCATAGGGGACTCGGGTGAAAAACTGTTTTTT
V gene: TRBV2; clone size: .; D gene: .; J gene: TRBJ2-7; CDR3 protein: CASSLRYEQYF; CDR3 DNA: TGTGCCAGCAGTCTACGCTACGAGCAGTACTTC
V gene: TRBV7-9; clone size: .; D gene: TRBD2; J gene: TRBJ2-5; CDR3 protein: CSSTLSGAQETQYF; CDR3 DNA: TGTTCCTCTACCTTAAGCGGGGCCCAAGAGACCCAGTACTTC
V gene: TRBV9; clone size: .; D gene: .; J gene: TRBJ1-1; CDR3 protein: CASSVGYGLNTEAFF; CDR3 DNA: TGTGCCAGCAGCGTAGGATACGGACTCAACACTGAAGCTTTCTTT
V gene: TRBV2; clone size: once; D gene: TRBD2; J gene: TRBJ2-1; CDR3 protein: CASSEGGGSDEQFF; CDR3 DNA: TGTGCCAGCAGTGAAGGTGGCGGGAGTGATGAGCAGTTCTTC
V gene: TRBV4-1; clone size: .; D gene: .; J gene: TRBJ2-7; CDR3 protein: CASSHYRDTSYEQYF; CDR3 DNA: TGCGCCAGCAGCCACTACCGGGACACCTCCTACGAGCAGTACTTC
V gene: TRBV19; clone size: once; D gene: .; J gene: TRBJ1-5; CDR3 protein: CASREISGNQPQHF; CDR3 DNA: TGTGCCAGTAGAGAGATAAGCGGCAATCAGCCCCAGCATTTT
V gene: TRBV9; clone size: .; D gene: TRBD1; J gene: TRBJ2-2; CDR3 protein: CASSGDRAPNTGELFF; CDR3 DNA: TGTGCCAGCAGCGGAGACAGGGCCCCTAACACCGGGGAGCTGTTTTTT
V gene: TRBV10-2; clone size: .; D gene: .; J gene: TRBJ2-6; CDR3 protein: CASRGDKFSSGANVLTF; CDR3 DNA: TGCGCCAGCAGGGGTGACAAGTTTTCCTCTGGGGCCAACGTCCTGACTTTC
V gene: TRBV7-9; clone size: .; D gene: TRBD2; J gene: TRBJ2-1; CDR3 protein: CASSRETSGDNEQFF; CDR3 DNA: TGTGCCAGCAGCCGTGAGACTAGCGGCGACAATGAGCAGTTCTTC
V gene: TRBV6-5; clone size: .; D gene: .; J gene: TRBJ2-1; CDR3 protein: CASSPPGAGEQFF; CDR3 DNA: TGTGCCAGCAGTCCCCCAGGGGCAGGTGAGCAGTTCTTC
V gene: TRBV9; clone size: .; D gene: .; J gene: TRBJ1-3; CDR3 protein: CASSVGWGGPGNTIYF; CDR3 DNA: TGTGCCAGCAGCGTAGGCTGGGGGGGACCTGGAAACACCATATATTTT
V gene: TRBV5-1; clone size: once; D gene: .; J gene: TRBJ2-5; CDR3 protein: CASSFGTPVVETQYF; CDR3 DNA: TGCGCCAGCAGCTTCGGGACTCCCGTTGTGGAGACCCAGTACTTC
V gene: TRBV28; clone size: few; D gene: .; J gene: TRBJ2-2; CDR3 protein: CASSLGFLGANTGELFF; CDR3 DNA: TGTGCCAGCAGTTTAGGCTTCTTAGGGGCGAACACCGGGGAGCTGTTTTTT
V gene: TRBV18; clone size: .; D gene: .; J gene: TRBJ1-1; CDR3 protein: CASSPGTLNTEAFF; CDR3 DNA: TGTGCCAGCTCACCCGGGACTCTGAACACTGAAGCTTTCTTT
V gene: TRBV28; clone size: .; D gene: TRBD2; J gene: TRBJ2-1; CDR3 protein: CAIETSGRNEQFF; CDR3 DNA: TGTGCCATCGAGACTAGCGGGCGCAATGAGCAGTTCTTC
V gene: TRBV9; clone size: .; D gene: TRBD2; J gene: TRBJ2-1; CDR3 protein: CASSLAGVGEQFF; CDR3 DNA: TGTGCCAGCAGCCTAGCGGGAGTCGGTGAGCAGTTCTTC
V gene: TRBV11-2; clone size: .; D gene: TRBD2; J gene: TRBJ2-5; CDR3 protein: CASSLSGLAGGETQYF; CDR3 DNA: TGTGCCAGCAGCTTGTCTGGACTAGCGGGAGGAGAGACCCAGTACTTC
V gene: TRBV19; clone size: once; D gene: .; J gene: TRBJ2-2; CDR3 protein: CASTHLRTANTGELFF; CDR3 DNA: TGTGCCAGTACCCATCTCCGGACAGCGAACACCGGGGAGCTGTTTTTT
V gene: TRBV10-3; clone size: .; D gene: TRBD2; J gene: TRBJ2-7; CDR3 protein: CAITSSGRTQSVYEQYF; CDR3 DNA: TGTGCCATCACTTCTAGCGGGAGGACGCAGAGTGTCTACGAGCAGTACTTC
V gene: TRBV5-6; clone size: .; D gene: .; J gene: TRBJ2-5; CDR3 protein: CASSPLEGADQETQYF; CDR3 DNA: TGTGCCAGCAGCCCCCTGGAAGGGGCAGATCAAGAGACCCAGTACTTC
V gene: TRBV5-6; clone size: .; D gene: .; J gene: TRBJ2-5; CDR3 protein: CASSLDGAGGIEQYF; CDR3 DNA: TGTGCCAGCAGCTTGGATGGTGCAGGGGGGATTGAGCAGTACTTC
V gene: TRBV7-2; clone size: once; D gene: .; J gene: TRBJ1-2; CDR3 protein: CASSSYTNYGYTF; CDR3 DNA: TGTGCCAGCAGCTCATACACTAACTATGGCTACACCTTC
V gene: TRBV6-1; clone size: .; D gene: TRBD2; J gene: TRBJ2-3; CDR3 protein: CASSDTTRLAESTDTQYF; CDR3 DNA: TGTGCCAGCAGTGACACTACGAGACTAGCGGAAAGCACAGATACGCAGTATTTT
V gene: TRBV6-1; clone size: once; D gene: .; J gene: TRBJ1-2; CDR3 protein: CASSNGHPYGYTF; CDR3 DNA: TGTGCCAGCAGTAACGGACATCCCTATGGCTACACCTTC
V gene: TRBV29-1; clone size: .; D gene: TRBD2; J gene: TRBJ2-5; CDR3 protein: CSLAGLAGVEGETQYF; CDR3 DNA: TGCAGCCTTGCGGGGTTAGCGGGAGTGGAGGGAGAGACCCAGTACTTC
V gene: TRBV2; clone size: .; D gene: TRBD1; J gene: TRBJ2-5; CDR3 protein: CASSLDRVGTQYF; CDR3 DNA: TGTGCCAGCAGCCTGGACAGGGTTGGGACCCAGTACTTC
V gene: TRBV7-6; clone size: .; D gene: .; J gene: TRBJ1-3; CDR3 protein: CASSSGTVSGNTIYF; CDR3 DNA: TGTGCCAGCAGCAGCGGGACGGTGTCTGGAAACACCATATATTTT
V gene: TRBV9; clone size: .; D gene: TRBD2; J gene: TRBJ2-7; CDR3 protein: CASSFGLAGVEQYF; CDR3 DNA: TGTGCCAGCAGCTTCGGACTAGCGGGAGTCGAGCAGTACTTC
V gene: TRBV25-1; clone size: .; D gene: TRBD2; J gene: TRBJ2-1; CDR3 protein: CASSSSGRSYNEQFF; CDR3 DNA: TGTGCCAGCAGCTCTAGCGGTAGGTCCTACAATGAGCAGTTCTTC
V gene: TRBV6-1; clone size: .; D gene: TRBD1; J gene: TRBJ2-5; CDR3 protein: CASSEAGGRETQYF; CDR3 DNA: TGTGCCAGCAGTGAAGCAGGGGGCAGGGAGACCCAGTACTTC
V gene: TRBV5-6; clone size: .; D gene: TRBD1; J gene: TRBJ2-7; CDR3 protein: CASSLRPGQGASYEQYF; CDR3 DNA: TGTGCTAGCAGCTTGCGTCCGGGACAGGGGGCCTCCTACGAGCAGTACTTC
V gene: TRBV27; clone size: .; D gene: .; J gene: TRBJ2-3; CDR3 protein: CASSEILNRGTDTQYF; CDR3 DNA: TGTGCCAGCAGCGAAATTCTGAACAGGGGCACAGATACGCAGTATTTT
V gene: TRBV9; clone size: .; D gene: .; J gene: TRBJ2-5; CDR3 protein: CASSVDGSGTQYF; CDR3 DNA: TGTGCCAGCAGCGTAGACGGGAGCGGGACCCAGTACTTC
V gene: TRBV7-2; clone size: .; D gene: .; J gene: TRBJ2-5; CDR3 protein: CASSRGGEETQYF; CDR3 DNA: TGTGCCAGCAGCCGAGGGGGGGAAGAGACCCAGTACTTC
V gene: TRBV5-4; clone size: few; D gene: .; J gene: TRBJ1-5; CDR3 protein: CASSLGRPYQPQHF; CDR3 DNA: TGTGCCAGCAGCTTGGGGAGGCCTTATCAGCCCCAGCATTTT
V gene: TRBV28; clone size: .; D gene: .; J gene: TRBJ2-2; CDR3 protein: CASSLSRQNTGELFF; CDR3 DNA: TGTGCCAGCAGTTTAAGCAGGCAGAACACCGGGGAGCTGTTTTTT
V gene: TRBV7-9; clone size: .; D gene: .; J gene: TRBJ2-7; CDR3 protein: CASSFTDGGKKYF; CDR3 DNA: TGTGCCAGCAGCTTTACAGATGGCGGGAAAAAGTACTTC
V gene: TRBV4-2; clone size: .; D gene: .; J gene: TRBJ2-3; CDR3 protein: CASSHSEYSPLEWGTDTQYF; CDR3 DNA: TGTGCCAGCAGCCATTCGGAGTATAGCCCGCTAGAATGGGGCACAGATACGCAGTATTTT
V gene: TRBV5-1; clone size: once; D gene: TRBD2; J gene: TRBJ2-5; CDR3 protein: CASSSPGLGKETQYF; CDR3 DNA: TGCGCCAGCAGCTCTCCGGGACTAGGGAAAGAGACCCAGTACTTC
V gene: TRBV28; clone size: .; D gene: TRBD2; J gene: TRBJ2-5; CDR3 protein: CASSSPRGGTETQYF; CDR3 DNA: TGTGCCAGCAGTTCCCCCCGGGGGGGGACAGAGACCCAGTACTTC
V gene: TRBV7-2; clone size: .; D gene: .; J gene: TRBJ2-3; CDR3 protein: CASSLSVGRDTQYF; CDR3 DNA: TGTGCCAGCAGCTTATCGGTCGGCAGGGATACGCAGTATTTT
V gene: TRBV28; clone size: .; D gene: .; J gene: TRBJ2-3; CDR3 protein: CASSLHRNTQYF; CDR3 DNA: TGTGCCAGCAGTTTACACAGAAATACGCAGTATTTT
V gene: TRBV2; clone size: .; D gene: .; J gene: TRBJ1-1; CDR3 protein: CASSFLELNTEAFF; CDR3 DNA: TGTGCCAGCAGTTTCCTAGAGCTTAACACTGAAGCTTTCTTT
V gene: TRBV5-8; clone size: .; D gene: .; J gene: TRBJ2-3; CDR3 protein: CASSLTGRGDTQYF; CDR3 DNA: TGTGCCAGCAGCCTGACGGGGAGAGGAGATACGCAGTATTTT
V gene: TRBV4-2; clone size: .; D gene: .; J gene: TRBJ1-5; CDR3 protein: CASSQDRERFDQPQHF; CDR3 DNA: TGTGCCAGCAGCCAAGACAGGGAACGTTTCGATCAGCCCCAGCATTTT
V gene: TRBV9; clone size: .; D gene: TRBD1; J gene: TRBJ1-1; CDR3 protein: CASSVTTGANTEAFF; CDR3 DNA: TGTGCCAGCAGCGTAACGACAGGGGCCAACACTGAAGCTTTCTTT
V gene: TRBV28; clone size: .; D gene: .; J gene: TRBJ2-7; CDR3 protein: CASSFQNYEQYF; CDR3 DNA: TGTGCCAGCAGCTTCCAGAACTACGAGCAGTACTTC
V gene: TRBV7-3; clone size: .; D gene: TRBD1; J gene: TRBJ2-1; CDR3 protein: CASKMFPTGDNEQFF; CDR3 DNA: TGTGCCAGCAAGATGTTCCCGACAGGGGACAATGAGCAGTTCTTC